Listed below are T cell receptor beta chains from one sample, sequenced in a study of blood T cells in healthy people across ages. MiXCR, run by TCRdb on the 5' RACE reads, gives a single entry per CDR3 protein. The table records 1.2 million to 1.5 million distinct CDR3 sequences, approximately 40% of them present only once. Sample: blood. The receptors here all came from a young woman in good health. CDR3s include the opening cysteine and the closing phenylalanine or tryptophan. Each record gives: V gene, clone size, J gene, CDR3 protein. Clone size is given for some rows only: seen once, a few or many times, or a class if the clone is expanded.

TRBV6-5	NA	TRBJ2-3	CASSSLSGTSTDTQYF
TRBV6-5	few	TRBJ2-1	CATAPGGVYNEQFF
TRBV20-1	NA	TRBJ2-6	CSASRQGSGANVLTF
TRBV5-1	few	TRBJ1-2	CASSWGQYGYTF
TRBV11-2	few	TRBJ2-7	CASTADRYSYEQYF
TRBV12-5	once	TRBJ2-5	CASGRRHNEQYF
TRBV6-2/TRBV6-3	few	TRBJ1-4	CASSSLLYGNEKLFF
TRBV12-3/TRBV12-4	NA	TRBJ1-5	CASRWTHDRVSNQPQHF
TRBV7-9	NA	TRBJ1-1	CASMQRDGNTEAFF
TRBV20-1	NA	TRBJ1-2	CSASRAHEGSDGYTF
TRBV4-1	NA	TRBJ2-1	CASSQVHPVVGGPNDEQFF